These 14 T cell receptor beta chains came from one sample sequenced in a study of blood T cell repertoires in COVID-19. Measured with immunoSEQ multiplex PCR; TCRdb has only the in-frame clones, and not every one. Here the sample spans about 220,000 clones, roughly nine tenths being singletons. Source material: PBMCs or T cells enriched from blood (not recorded which). The receptors derive from a young woman in a cohort exposed to, infected with or recovered from COVID-19 (not recorded which).

The genes are TRBV7-6 and TRBJ2-7; D unresolved. The CDR3 covers 12 residues. The V end lost 2 bases, the J end lost 4 bases, and 6 bases lay between the germline ends. Germline lookup yields CDR1 SGHVS and CDR2 FNYEAQ. The CDR3 sequence is CASSLILYEQYF. Here the CDR3 DNA reads TGTGCCAGCAGCTTAATCTTGTACGAGCAGTACTTC.

The chain has TRBV11-3 and TRBJ2-7; 8 bases align to TRBD2. The CDR3 has 15 amino acids. The germline gives CDR1 SGHNT, CDR2 YENEEA. The V and J ends lost 5 bases and 3 bases, in that order; junction bases with no gene match: 9. For the CDR3, the DNA is TGTGCCAGCAGCGGGCGAAGCGGGAGAAGCTACGAGCAGTACTTC. Protein: CASSGRSGRSYEQYF.

About this clone itself: At the DNA level, this CDR3 is encoded by other sequences in the same sample as well. J is TRBJ1-5 and V is TRBV6-5; D is possibly TRBD1 (5 bases). The CDR3 contains 14 residues. Germline CDR1 and CDR2: MNHEY and SVGAGI. V dropped 6 bases and J dropped 1 base, with 10 bases sitting between them. CDR3: CASSLGQSNQPQHF. The CDR3 DNA sequence: TGTGCCAGCAGCCTCGGACAAAGCAATCAGCCCCAGCATTTT.

The chain couples TRBV5-4 to TRBJ2-5, with D maybe TRBD1 (6 bases). This CDR3 spans 15 amino acids. Germline V gene sequence: CDR1 SGHNT, CDR2 YYREEE (reference sequence). V lost 4 bases to trimming and J lost 2 bases, with 15 bases between them. CDR3 loop: CASSPIGTQQETQYF. The CDR3, as DNA: TGTGCCAGCAGCCCCATCGGGACACAGCAAGAGACCCAGTACTTC.

This chain links TRBV10-3 with TRBJ1-1; D might be TRBD1 (6 bases). CDR1 ENHRY and CDR2 SYGVKD come from the germline V gene. This CDR3 comprises 13 residues. Trimming removed 2 bases at V and 8 bases at J, with 12 bases between. As DNA, the CDR3 is TGTGCCATCAGTGAGACGGGGGGCTTAGAAGCTTTCTTT. Translation: CAISETGGLEAFF.

This clone has only one observation. The chain uses TRBV10-3 and TRBJ2-7, with 8 bases that match TRBD2. The CDR3 has 15 residues. Germline loops: CDR1 ENHRY, CDR2 SYGVKD. Trimming cost V 5 bases and J 1 base; bases outside gene matches: 7. Written as DNA, the CDR3 is TGTGCCATCAGTAGCCAGGCTAGCGGGTCCTACGAGCAGTACTTC. It translates to CAISSQASGSYEQYF.

The genes are TRBV6-5 and TRBJ1-1; TRBD1 aligns across 7 bases. The CDR3 extends over 14 amino acids. J gave up 0 bases and V 7 bases, and 5 bases lay outside the gene matches. The germline gives CDR1 MNHEY, CDR2 SVGAGI. CDR3: CASTRGQMNTEAFF. The CDR3 DNA reads TGTGCCAGCACTCGGGGACAGATGAACACTGAAGCTTTCTTT.

This clone was found once. The V gene is TRBV27, the J gene TRBJ2-2; 10 bases agree with TRBD1. Unmatched junction bases numbered 8, after V lost 5 bases and J lost 5 bases. The length of the CDR3 is 16 residues. Germline CDR1 MNHEY, CDR2 SMNVEV (reference sequence). The CDR3 is CASSPRQGAPTGELFF. The CDR3 nucleotides read TGTGCCAGCAGTCCCCGACAGGGGGCGCCTACCGGGGAGCTGTTTTTT.

J is TRBJ1-1 and V is TRBV5-1, with D possibly being TRBD1 (6 bases). Germline V gene sequence: CDR1 SGHRS, CDR2 YFSETQ. The CDR3 extends over 15 amino acids. V lost 3 bases to trimming and J lost 1 base, with 13 bases between them. DNA for the CDR3: TGCGCCAGCAGCTCAACTCAGACAGGGAACACTGAAGCTTTCTTT. This codes for CASSSTQTGNTEAFF.

The chain has TRBV5-1 and TRBJ1-1; D unresolved. V lost 4 bases and J lost 2, with 12 bases in between. The CDR3 totals 14 residues. The germline CDR1 and CDR2 sequences are SGHRS and YFSETQ. The CDR3 spells CASSPRTSNTEAFF. The DNA of the CDR3 is TGCGCCAGCAGCCCGAGAACCTCAAACACTGAAGCTTTCTTT.

The V and J genes are TRBV5-1 and TRBJ2-1; 8 bases line up with TRBD1. Germline trimming cut 0 bases from V and 0 bases from J; bases unmatched to any gene: 2. This CDR3 comprises 16 residues. Germline V lookup: CDR1 SGHRS, CDR2 YFSETQ. The CDR3 DNA reads TGCGCCAGCAGCTTGGGTCAGGGGGCCTCCTACAATGAGCAGTTCTTC. Translated: CASSLGQGASYNEQFF.

This chain uses TRBV7-3 with TRBJ2-2; tentatively, D is TRBD2 (5 bases). Looked up from germline, CDR1 is SGHTA and CDR2 is FQGTGA. The ends were cut back, 4 bases at V and 1 base at J, with 7 bases in the middle. The CDR3 length is 14 residues. CDR3 sequence: CASSYGLNTGELFF. The CDR3 bases are TGTGCCAGCAGCTATGGACTGAACACCGGGGAGCTGTTTTTT. Based on the CDR3 plus reference TRBV7-3 and TRBJ2-2, the full variable domain is GAGVSQTPSNKVTEKGKYVELRCDPISGHTALYWYRQSLGQGPEFLIYFQGTGAADDSGLPNDRFFAVRPEGSVSTLKIQRTERGDSAVYLCASSYGLNTGELFFGEGSRLTVL.

This clone showed up many times. V and J are TRBV19 and TRBJ1-5, with D possibly being TRBD1 (6 bases). The V gene's germline CDR1 is LNHDA and CDR2 SQIVND (reference sequence). Trimming shortened V by 5 bases and J by 2 bases, and 13 bases separated the two germline ends. There are 15 residues in the CDR3. The CDR3 reads CASSVQGDGNQPQHF. CDR3 nucleotide sequence: TGTGCCAGTAGTGTACAGGGAGATGGCAATCAGCCCCAGCATTTT.

The J gene is TRBJ1-4, the V gene TRBV7-8; 9 bases match TRBD1. Germline assignment: CDR1 SGHVS and CDR2 FQNEAQ. V lost 5 bases to trimming and J lost 8 bases; unmatched junction nucleotides: 12. The CDR3 is 16 amino acids. The CDR3 sequence is CASSPSLDRGGEKLFF. CDR3 coding DNA: TGTGCCAGCAGCCCCTCCTTGGACAGGGGAGGCGAAAAACTGTTTTTT.